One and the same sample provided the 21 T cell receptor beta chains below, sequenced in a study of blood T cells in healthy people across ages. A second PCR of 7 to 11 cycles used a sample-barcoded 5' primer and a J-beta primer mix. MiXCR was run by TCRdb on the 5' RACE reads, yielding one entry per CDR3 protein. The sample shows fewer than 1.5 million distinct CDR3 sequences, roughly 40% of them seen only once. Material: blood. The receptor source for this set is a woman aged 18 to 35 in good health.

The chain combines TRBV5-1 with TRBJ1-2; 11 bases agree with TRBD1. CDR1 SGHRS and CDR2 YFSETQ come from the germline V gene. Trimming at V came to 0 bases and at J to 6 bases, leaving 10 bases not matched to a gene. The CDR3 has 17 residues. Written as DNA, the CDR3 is TGCGCCAGCAGCTTGGCCCCGGGACAGGGGGTAGTAAATGGCTACACCTTC. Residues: CASSLAPGQGVVNGYTF.

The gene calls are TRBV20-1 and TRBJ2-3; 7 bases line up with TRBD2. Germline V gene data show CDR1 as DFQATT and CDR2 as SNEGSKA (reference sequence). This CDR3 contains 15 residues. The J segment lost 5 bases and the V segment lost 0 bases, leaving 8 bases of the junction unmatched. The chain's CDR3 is CSARDFGGSKDTQYF. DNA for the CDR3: TGCAGTGCTAGAGATTTCGGCGGGAGTAAAGATACGCAGTATTTT.

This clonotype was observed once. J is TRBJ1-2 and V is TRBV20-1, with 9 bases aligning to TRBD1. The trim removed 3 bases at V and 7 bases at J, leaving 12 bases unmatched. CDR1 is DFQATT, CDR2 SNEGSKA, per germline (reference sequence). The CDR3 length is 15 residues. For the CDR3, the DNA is TGCAGTGCTAGCCCGTCAACAGGGGGCGCCGGTGGCTACACCTTC. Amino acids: CSASPSTGGAGGYTF.

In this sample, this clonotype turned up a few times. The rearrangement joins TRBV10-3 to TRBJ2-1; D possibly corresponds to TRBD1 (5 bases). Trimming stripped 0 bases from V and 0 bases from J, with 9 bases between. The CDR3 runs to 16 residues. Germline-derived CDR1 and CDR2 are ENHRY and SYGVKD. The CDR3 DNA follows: TGTGCCATCAGTGAGTCGCAGGGAAGCTCCTACAATGAGCAGTTCTTC. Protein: CAISESQGSSYNEQFF.

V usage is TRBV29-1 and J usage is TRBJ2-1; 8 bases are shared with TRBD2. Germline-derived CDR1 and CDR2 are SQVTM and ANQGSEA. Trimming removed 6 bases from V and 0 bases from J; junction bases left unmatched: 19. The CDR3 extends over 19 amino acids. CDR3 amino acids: CSVPRLSRTSGSSYNEQFF. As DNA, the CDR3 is TGCAGCGTACCCCGATTAAGTAGAACTAGCGGTTCCTCCTACAATGAGCAGTTCTTC.

The CDR3, as DNA: TGTGCCAGCAGCCCGCCGGCAGGGCACACTGAAGCTTTCTTT. Its protein is CASSPPAGHTEAFF. V and J are TRBV3-1 and TRBJ1-1; D is perhaps TRBD1 (5 bases). The germline V gene encodes CDR1 LGHDT and CDR2 YNNKEL (reference sequence). The length of the CDR3 is 14 residues. The V gene lost 4 bases and the J gene lost 3 bases, with 12 bases spanning the gap.

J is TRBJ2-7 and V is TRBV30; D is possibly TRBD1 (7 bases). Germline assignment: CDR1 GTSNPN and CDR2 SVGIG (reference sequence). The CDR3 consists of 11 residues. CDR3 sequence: CAGGGLNEQYF. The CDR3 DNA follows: TGTGCTGGAGGGGGCCTTAATGAGCAGTACTTC.

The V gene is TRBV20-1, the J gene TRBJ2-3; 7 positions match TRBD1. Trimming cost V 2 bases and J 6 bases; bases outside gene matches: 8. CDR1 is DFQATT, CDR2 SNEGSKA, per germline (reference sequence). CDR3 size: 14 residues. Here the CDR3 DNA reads TGCAGTGCTAGACCCGGGACAGATTTGGATACGCAGTATTTT. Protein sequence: CSARPGTDLDTQYF.

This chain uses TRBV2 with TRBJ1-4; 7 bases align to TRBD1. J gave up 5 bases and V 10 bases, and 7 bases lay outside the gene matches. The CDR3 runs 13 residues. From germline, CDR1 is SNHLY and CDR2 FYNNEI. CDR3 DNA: TGTGCCACCTGGACAGGCGTAAATGAAAAACTGTTTTTT. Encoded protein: CATWTGVNEKLFF.

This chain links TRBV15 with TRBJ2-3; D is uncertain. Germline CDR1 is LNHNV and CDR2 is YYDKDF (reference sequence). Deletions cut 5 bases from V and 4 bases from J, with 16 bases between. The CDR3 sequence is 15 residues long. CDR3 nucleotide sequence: TGTGCCACCAGCTGGATATGGCCTCATGCAGATACGCAGTATTTT. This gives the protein CATSWIWPHADTQYF.

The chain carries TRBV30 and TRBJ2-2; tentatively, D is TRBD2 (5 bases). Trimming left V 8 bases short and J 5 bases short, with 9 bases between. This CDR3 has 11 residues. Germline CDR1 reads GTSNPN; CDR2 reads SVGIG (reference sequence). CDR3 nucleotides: TGTGCCACAGCGGAAACCGGGGAGCTGTTTTTT. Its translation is CATAETGELFF.

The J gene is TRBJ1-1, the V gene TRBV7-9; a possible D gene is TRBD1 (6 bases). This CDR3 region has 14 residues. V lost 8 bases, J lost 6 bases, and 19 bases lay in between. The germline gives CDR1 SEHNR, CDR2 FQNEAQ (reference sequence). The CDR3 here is CASQPGGRTPEAFF. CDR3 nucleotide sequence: TGTGCCAGCCAACCCGGGGGCAGGACCCCTGAAGCTTTCTTT.

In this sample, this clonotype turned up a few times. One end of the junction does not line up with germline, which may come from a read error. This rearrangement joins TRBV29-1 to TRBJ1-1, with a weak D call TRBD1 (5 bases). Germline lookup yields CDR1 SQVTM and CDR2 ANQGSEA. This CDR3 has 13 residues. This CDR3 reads CSVEGVLNTEAFF. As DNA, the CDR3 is TGCAGCGTTGAGGGGGTTCTGAATACTGAAGCTTTCTTT.

The CDR3 coding sequence is TGCGCCAGCAGCATTAGGACAGGGACCACAGATACGCAGTATTTT. Translated: CASSIRTGTTDTQYF. The chain uses TRBV5-1 and TRBJ2-3, with 8 bases aligning to TRBD1. The CDR3 sequence is 15 residues long. With V trimmed by 4 bases and J by 2 bases, 6 bases remained unmatched. Germline V lookup: CDR1 SGHRS, CDR2 YFSETQ.

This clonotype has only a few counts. The DNA of the CDR3 is TGCAGCGTTGAACGCGCGGAGGGGGCTGAAGCTTTCTTT. This sequence encodes CSVERAEGAEAFF. The chain joins TRBV29-1 to TRBJ1-1; D may be TRBD1 (6 bases). There are 13 residues in the CDR3. Trimming cost V 2 bases and J 6 bases, with 13 bases left between them. From germline, CDR1 is SQVTM and CDR2 ANQGSEA. The variable domain in full, with the rest retrieved from reference TRBV29-1 and TRBJ1-1, is SAVISQKPSRDICQRGTSLTIQCQVDSQVTMMFWYRQQPGQSLTLIATANQGSEATYESGFVIDKFPISRPNLTFSTLTVSNMSPEDSSIYLCSVERAEGAEAFFGQGTRLTVV.

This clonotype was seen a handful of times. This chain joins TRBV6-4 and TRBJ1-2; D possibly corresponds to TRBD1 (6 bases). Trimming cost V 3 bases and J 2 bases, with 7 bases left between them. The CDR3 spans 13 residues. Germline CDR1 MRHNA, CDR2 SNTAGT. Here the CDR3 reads CASSDTGNYGYTF. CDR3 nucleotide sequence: TGTGCCAGCAGTGATACAGGGAACTATGGCTACACCTTC.

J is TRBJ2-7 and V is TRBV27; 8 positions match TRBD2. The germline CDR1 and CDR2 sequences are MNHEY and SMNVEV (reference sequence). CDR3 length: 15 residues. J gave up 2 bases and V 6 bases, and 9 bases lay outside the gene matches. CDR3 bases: TGTGCCAGCAGCAAGGTCACTAGCGGAACCTACGAGCAGTACTTC. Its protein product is CASSKVTSGTYEQYF.

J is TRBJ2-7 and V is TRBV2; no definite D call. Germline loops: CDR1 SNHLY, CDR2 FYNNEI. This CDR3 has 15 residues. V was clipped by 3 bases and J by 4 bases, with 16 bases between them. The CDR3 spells CASSEWQDPVYEQYF. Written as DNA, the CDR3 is TGTGCCAGCAGTGAGTGGCAGGACCCCGTATACGAGCAGTACTTC.

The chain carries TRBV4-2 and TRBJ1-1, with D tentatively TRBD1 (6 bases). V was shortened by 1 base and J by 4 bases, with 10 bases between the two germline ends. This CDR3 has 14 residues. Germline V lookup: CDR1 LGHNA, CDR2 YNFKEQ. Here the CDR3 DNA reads TGTGCCAGCAGCCAAGTCAGGGGTTCCACTGAAGCTTTCTTT. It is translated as CASSQVRGSTEAFF.

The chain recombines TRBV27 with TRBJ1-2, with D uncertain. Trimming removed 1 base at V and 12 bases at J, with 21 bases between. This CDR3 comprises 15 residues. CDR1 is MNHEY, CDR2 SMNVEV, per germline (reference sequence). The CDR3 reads CASSLYGGFHFPHTF. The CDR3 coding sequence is TGTGCCAGCAGTTTATACGGCGGATTCCATTTTCCCCACACCTTC.

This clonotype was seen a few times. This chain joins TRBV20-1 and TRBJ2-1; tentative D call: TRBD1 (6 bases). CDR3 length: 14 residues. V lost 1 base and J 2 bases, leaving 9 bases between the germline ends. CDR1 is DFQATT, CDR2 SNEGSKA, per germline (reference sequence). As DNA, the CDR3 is TGCAGTGCTAGAGCGCGGACAGCCTACAATGAGCAGTTCTTC. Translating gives CSARARTAYNEQFF.